The clone carrying this T cell receptor beta chain was observed a single time. The antigen is undetermined. This CDR3 has 15 residues. V was trimmed by 0 bases and J by 8 bases, leaving 13 bases between them. CDR1 and CDR2 from the germline V gene are MGHRA and YSYEKL. This sample was included in a study of shared clonotypes between healthy human individuals. General study findings and limits: Memory subsets generally showed smaller estimated richness than naive subsets did. Deeper or shallower sequencing was expected to change how clonotypes are shared among donors.

The naive CD8 subset, CD45RO-negative cells positively selected for CCR7, excluded terminally differentiated effector memory CD45RA+ cells. Replicate PCRs from sorted subsets contained about 200 ng DNA, which is roughly 30,000 T cell genomes. The assay was immunoSEQ multiplex PCR, and TCRdb's table has in-frame clones only and misses some. Of over 2 million clones listed, roughly 94% were seen once; the top ten hold 0.85% to 1.3%. The sequencing sample was made of naive CD8+ T cells sorted from blood. The chain uses TRBV4-1 and TRBJ1-4; D possibly corresponds to TRBD1 (5 bases). This sequence was found in a man aged 18 to 29 in good health. The CDR3 spells CASSQDGREGEKLFF. Here the CDR3 DNA reads TGCGCCAGCAGCCAAGACGGCAGGGAAGGCGAAAAACTGTTTTTT.